A single sample is the source of the 29 T cell receptor beta chains below, sequenced in a study of T cell responses to AZD1222 COVID-19 vaccine. The protocol was immunoSEQ multiplex PCR, while the TCRdb copy is restricted to in-frame clones and leaves out a portion. The repertoire holds approximately 200,000 clones, with 91% as singletons. Specimen: peripheral blood, collected 28 days after the second AZD1222 dose. The receptor source for this set is an adult who received the AZD1222 COVID-19 vaccine.

This rearrangement joins TRBV10-3 to TRBJ2-1; D tentatively fits TRBD1 or TRBD2 (5 bases each). Trimming shortened V by 5 bases and J by 9 bases, and 14 bases separated the two germline ends. The CDR3 sequence is 13 residues long. Germline loops: CDR1 ENHRY, CDR2 SYGVKD. The CDR3 loop reads CAISPPTRGEQFF. The CDR3 nucleotides read TGTGCCATCAGTCCACCCACTAGGGGTGAGCAGTTCTTC.

The chain has TRBV9 and TRBJ2-1; 12 bases fit TRBD2. Per the germline V gene, CDR1 is SGDLS and CDR2 is YYNGEE. Trimming cost V 3 bases and J 7 bases; bases outside gene matches: 5. The CDR3 runs 15 residues. The CDR3 reads CASSASGRAENEQFF. In DNA form, the CDR3 reads TGTGCCAGCAGCGCTAGCGGGAGGGCCGAAAATGAGCAGTTCTTC.

The chain recombines TRBV9 with TRBJ2-7; tentative D call: TRBD2 (6 bases). Germline V gene lookup returns CDR1 SGDLS and CDR2 YYNGEE. The CDR3 runs to 16 residues. Trimming stripped 3 bases from V and 2 bases from J, with 18 bases between. CDR3 bases: TGTGCCAGCAGCGGGCGGGATAGCGGAGCTACCTACGAGCAGTACTTC. Translating it yields CASSGRDSGATYEQYF.

The chain uses TRBV27 and TRBJ2-7, with D possibly being TRBD2 (6 bases). V lost 5 bases to trimming and J lost 3 bases, with 14 bases between them. The germline V gene has CDR1 MNHEY and CDR2 SMNVEV (reference sequence). There are 14 residues in the CDR3. CDR3 nucleotide sequence: TGTGCCAGCAGTCGGTGGCGGAGGGACTACGAGCAGTACTTC. Its protein product is CASSRWRRDYEQYF.

The J gene is TRBJ2-7, the V gene TRBV7-9, with 9 bases that match TRBD1. Losses at the gene ends were 5 bases for V and 5 bases for J; bases not matched to a gene: 7. From germline, CDR1 is SEHNR and CDR2 FQNEAQ (reference sequence). The CDR3 length is 14 residues. CDR3 protein: CASSQGQGIHEQYF. The CDR3 DNA reads TGTGCCAGCAGCCAGGGACAGGGTATCCACGAGCAGTACTTC.

The chain joins TRBV7-2 to TRBJ1-5; 7 bases agree with TRBD1. The ends lost 2 bases at V and 7 bases at J; junction bases unmatched: 5. The CDR3 has 14 amino acids. The V gene's germline CDR1 is SGHTA and CDR2 FQGNSA. The CDR3 DNA reads as TGTGCCAGCAGCTTAAACAGGGGTGCGCAGCCCCAGCATTTT. Translation: CASSLNRGAQPQHF.

The chain uses TRBV4-1 and TRBJ1-1; D possibly corresponds to TRBD1 (5 bases). The CDR3 runs 17 residues. Germline values: CDR1 MGHRA, CDR2 YSYEKL. V lost 2 bases to trimming and J lost 4 bases, with 20 bases between them. Here the CDR3 DNA reads TGCGCCAGCAGCCAACGGATGGGGGAGGTGGGGACCACTGAAGCTTTCTTT. It yields the protein CASSQRMGEVGTTEAFF.

V usage is TRBV5-4 and J usage is TRBJ1-3; 7 bases are shared with TRBD1. After removal of 3 bases from V and 3 bases from J, the junction contained 6 bases not matched to a gene. The CDR3 is 15 amino acids. Germline CDR1 SGHNT, CDR2 YYREEE (reference sequence). In DNA form, the CDR3 reads TGTGCCAGCAGCTCCAGACAGGGCTATGGAAACACCATATATTTT. Protein: CASSSRQGYGNTIYF.

V usage is TRBV5-1 and J usage is TRBJ2-1; 12 bases line up with TRBD2. This CDR3 region has 16 residues. The germline V gene encodes CDR1 SGHRS and CDR2 YFSETQ. Trimming cost V 4 bases and J 4 bases; bases outside gene matches: 6. The CDR3 nucleotides are TGCGCCAGCAGCGACGGAACTAGCGGGGGGTACAATGAGCAGTTCTTC. As protein: CASSDGTSGGYNEQFF.

This rearrangement joins TRBV25-1 to TRBJ1-2; a possible D gene is TRBD1 (6 bases). The CDR3 has 13 amino acids. Per the germline V gene, CDR1 is MGHDK and CDR2 is SYGVNS. The V end lost 5 bases, the J end lost 4 bases, and 11 bases lay between the germline ends. Here the CDR3 reads CASSRGQSYGYTF. The CDR3 bases are TGTGCCAGCAGTCGCGGACAGAGCTATGGCTACACCTTC.

This clone turned up a few times. CDR3 sequence: CASSLSTGGMGTEAFF. In DNA, the CDR3 is TGTGCCAGCAGCTTATCGACAGGGGGCATGGGCACTGAAGCTTTCTTT. This chain connects TRBV7-9 to TRBJ1-1; 10 bases are shared with TRBD1. J lost 4 bases, V lost 2 bases, and 7 bases had no gene match. The CDR3 is 16 amino acids. Germline loops: CDR1 SEHNR, CDR2 FQNEAQ (reference sequence).

The chain recombines TRBV6-1 with TRBJ2-7; tentative D call: TRBD1 (5 bases). The germline V and J ends were trimmed by 3 bases and 4 bases, with 13 bases remaining between them. CDR1 MNHNS and CDR2 SASEGT come from the germline V gene. The CDR3 is 14 amino acids. The CDR3 DNA follows: TGTGCCAGCAGTGAGTTCCCAGGGCCATACGAGCAGTACTTC. Amino acid sequence: CASSEFPGPYEQYF.

This clone has more than one count but fewer than ten. V and J are TRBV19 and TRBJ2-4, with D perhaps matching TRBD1 or TRBD2 (6 bases each). From germline, CDR1 is LNHDA and CDR2 SQIVND (reference sequence). V was cut by 3 bases and J by 9 bases, with 15 bases left in between. The CDR3 contains 14 residues. CDR3: CASSMNHREAIQYF. CDR3 sequence (DNA): TGTGCCAGTAGTATGAATCACAGGGAGGCCATTCAGTACTTC.

The chain is built from TRBV6-6 and TRBJ2-1; 8 nucleotides match TRBD1. This CDR3 spans 14 amino acids. J was trimmed by 6 bases and V by 5 bases; bases with no gene match: 6. CDR1 is MNHNY and CDR2 is SVGAGI in the germline V gene (reference sequence). The CDR3 DNA is TGTGCCAGCAGTACACTAGGGACAGGCAATGAGCAGTTCTTC. Residues: CASSTLGTGNEQFF.

The gene calls are TRBV5-1 and TRBJ2-5; TRBD2 might be the D (6 bases). Germline CDR1 is SGHRS and CDR2 is YFSETQ. The length of the CDR3 is 14 residues. The ends were cut back, 4 bases at V and 5 bases at J, with 15 bases in the middle. CDR3 nucleotide sequence: TGCGCCAGCAGCGCCGGGAGTGCCGCCGAGACCCAGTACTTC. This translates into CASSAGSAAETQYF.

This clone is a singleton in its sample. The chain has TRBV24-1 and TRBJ2-3; no definite D call. The germline V and J ends were trimmed by 6 bases and 0 bases, with 15 bases remaining between them. The CDR3 is 16 amino acids. CDR1 is KGHDR and CDR2 is SFDVKD in the germline V gene. The CDR3 loop is CATSPTAFSSTDTQYF. The CDR3 nucleotides are TGTGCCACCAGTCCCACAGCCTTCTCGAGCACAGATACGCAGTATTTT.

As DNA, the CDR3 is TGTGCCTGGAGTCCGATCAGTCCCTACGAGCAGTACTTC. This codes for CAWSPISPYEQYF. The chain uses TRBV30 and TRBJ2-7; D is unclear. The V gene's germline CDR1 is GTSNPN and CDR2 SVGIG (reference sequence). CDR3 length: 13 residues. Trimming stripped 2 bases from V and 2 bases from J, with 10 bases between.

The chain has TRBV24-1 and TRBJ1-2; 7 bases are a match to TRBD1. CDR1 is KGHDR, CDR2 SFDVKD, per germline. The CDR3 loop spans 14 amino acids. V was pared by 4 bases and J by 5 bases, with 6 bases of the junction left unmatched. The CDR3: CATSDHGTAYGYTF. The CDR3 DNA follows: TGTGCCACCAGTGACCATGGGACAGCTTATGGCTACACCTTC.

The chain is built from TRBV4-3 and TRBJ2-1; TRBD2 aligns across 11 bases. Germline values: CDR1 LGHNA, CDR2 YSLEER. J gave up 9 bases and V 1 base, and 8 bases lay outside the gene matches. The CDR3 contains 16 residues. In DNA, the CDR3 is TGCGCCAGCAGCCAAGGAACTAGCGGGAGAGGTTGTGAGCAGTTCTTC. As protein: CASSQGTSGRGCEQFF.

V and J are TRBV6-5 and TRBJ2-7, with D hard to call. V lost 6 bases and J lost 5, with 17 bases in between. Germline V lookup: CDR1 MNHEY, CDR2 SVGAGI. This CDR3 has 14 amino acids. The CDR3 sequence: CASSDPKVVNEQYF. The DNA for the CDR3 is TGTGCCAGCAGCGACCCGAAGGTGGTCAACGAGCAGTACTTC.

This rearrangement joins TRBV11-3 to TRBJ1-4, with 8 nucleotides matching TRBD1. The trim removed 5 bases at V and 0 bases at J, leaving 2 bases unmatched. The germline gives CDR1 SGHNT, CDR2 YENEEA. The CDR3 runs 15 residues. DNA for the CDR3: TGTGCCAGCAGCCAGACAGGGGCAACTAATGAAAAACTGTTTTTT. It yields the protein CASSQTGATNEKLFF.

The J gene is TRBJ2-3, the V gene TRBV27; D not certain. There are 16 residues in the CDR3. In germline, CDR1 is MNHEY, CDR2 SMNVEV (reference sequence). Trimming cost V 4 bases and J 0 bases, with 14 bases left between them. The CDR3 region has the DNA TGTGCCAGCAGTTCGTACACGGCTGCTAGCACAGATACGCAGTATTTT. It codes for CASSSYTAASTDTQYF.

The chain joins TRBV28 to TRBJ2-6; the D is unclear. Deletions cut 1 base from V and 0 bases from J, with 4 bases between. CDR1 is MDHEN, CDR2 SYDVKM, per germline. The length of the CDR3 is 15 residues. The chain's CDR3 is CASSLYISGANVLTF. CDR3 sequence (DNA): TGTGCCAGCAGTTTATACATCTCTGGGGCCAACGTCCTGACTTTC.

The CDR3 spells CASSQDSHQPQHF. CDR3 DNA sequence: TGTGCCAGCAGCCAAGACAGTCATCAGCCCCAGCATTTT. V and J are TRBV7-9 and TRBJ1-5, with D possibly TRBD1 on 5 matching bases. CDR1 SEHNR and CDR2 FQNEAQ come from the germline V gene (reference sequence). The CDR3 spans 13 residues. The V and J ends lost 5 bases and 5 bases respectively, with 10 bases between them.

The genes are TRBV11-3 and TRBJ2-3; TRBD1 is a possible D gene (6 bases). Germline loops: CDR1 SGHNT, CDR2 YENEEA. The CDR3 length is 16 residues. Trimming cost V 1 base and J 5 bases, with 16 bases left between them. CDR3 in amino acids: CASSLGQRTVEDTQYF. DNA for the CDR3: TGTGCCAGCAGCTTAGGGCAGAGGACAGTGGAAGATACGCAGTATTTT. Drawing the rest from reference TRBV11-3 and TRBJ2-3, the complete variable domain is EAGVVQSPRYKIIEKKQPVAFWCNPISGHNTLYWYLQNLGQGPELLIRYENEEAVDDSQLPKDRFSAERLKGVDSTLKIQPAELGDSAVYLCASSLGQRTVEDTQYFGPGTRLTVL.

The V call is TRBV27, the J call TRBJ2-2, with TRBD2 as a possible D gene (5 bases). Germline CDR1 is MNHEY and CDR2 is SMNVEV (reference sequence). CDR3 length equals 12 residues. V dropped 3 bases and J dropped 6 bases, with 5 bases sitting between them. For the CDR3, the DNA is TGTGCCAGCAGTTTGGAGGCCGGGGAGCTGTTTTTT. Its translation: CASSLEAGELFF.

The sample holds a few counts of this clone. The chain couples TRBV5-4 to TRBJ2-5, with TRBD1 matching 8 bases. The trim removed 3 bases at V and 7 bases at J, leaving 11 bases unmatched. Germline V gives CDR1 SGHNT, CDR2 YYREEE (reference sequence). This CDR3 region has 15 residues. Here the CDR3 reads CASSSPRTGMATQYF. CDR3 bases: TGTGCCAGCAGCTCCCCGAGGACAGGGATGGCGACCCAGTACTTC.

The genes are TRBV5-8 and TRBJ1-1; D call uncertain. The CDR3 has 13 amino acids. With 4 bases removed from V and 1 base from J, the gap between germline ends came to 8 bases. Germline loops: CDR1 SGHTS, CDR2 YDEGEE. Here the CDR3 reads CASSLQSNTEAFF. Written as DNA, the CDR3 is TGTGCCAGCAGCCTGCAGTCGAACACTGAAGCTTTCTTT.

This clone was observed a few times. V usage is TRBV6-1 and J usage is TRBJ2-7; no clear D gene. Between the trimmed V and J ends, which lost 1 base and 1 base, there was a span of 8 bases. The CDR3 sequence is 14 residues long. CDR1 and CDR2 (germline): MNHNS, SASEGT. DNA of the CDR3: TGTGCCAGCAGTGAAGAACCTAGATCCTACGAGCAGTACTTC. Its protein product is CASSEEPRSYEQYF.